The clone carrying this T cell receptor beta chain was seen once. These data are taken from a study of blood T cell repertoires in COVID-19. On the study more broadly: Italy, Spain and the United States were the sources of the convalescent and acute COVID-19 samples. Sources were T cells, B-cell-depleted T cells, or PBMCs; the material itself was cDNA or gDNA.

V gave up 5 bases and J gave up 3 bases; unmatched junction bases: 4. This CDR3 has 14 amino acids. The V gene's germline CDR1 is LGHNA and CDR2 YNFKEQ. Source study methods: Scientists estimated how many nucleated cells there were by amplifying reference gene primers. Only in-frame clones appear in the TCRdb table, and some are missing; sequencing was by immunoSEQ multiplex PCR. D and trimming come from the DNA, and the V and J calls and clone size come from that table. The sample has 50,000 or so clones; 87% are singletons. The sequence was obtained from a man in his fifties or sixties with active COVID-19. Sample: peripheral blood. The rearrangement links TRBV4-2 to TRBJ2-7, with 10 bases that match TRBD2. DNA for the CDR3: TGTGCCAGCAGCGCAGCGGGGGGGATCTACGAGCAGTACTTC. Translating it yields CASSAAGGIYEQYF.